These 14 T cell receptor beta chains were sequenced from one sample in a study of blood T cell repertoires in COVID-19. The assay was immunoSEQ multiplex PCR, and TCRdb's table has in-frame clones only and misses some. The sample records fewer than 450,000 clones, roughly 88% being singletons. The sequencing sample was made of PBMCs or T cells enriched from blood (not recorded which). The receptors come from a man aged 18 to 29 who had recovered from COVID-19.

This clone was seen just once. This chain links TRBV19 with TRBJ2-4; 9 bases are a match to TRBD2. With V trimmed by 6 bases and J by 3 bases, 6 bases remained unmatched. CDR3 length equals 15 residues. Germline V gene data show CDR1 as LNHDA and CDR2 as SQIVND (reference sequence). The CDR3 loop reads CASSALSGSKNIQYF. CDR3 sequence (DNA): TGTGCCAGTAGCGCCCTTAGCGGGAGCAAAAACATTCAGTACTTC. Variable domain in full (rest from reference TRBV19 and TRBJ2-4): DGGITQSPKYLFRKEGQNVTLSCEQNLNHDAMYWYRQDPGQGLRLIYYSQIVNDFQKGDIAEGYSVSREKKESFPLTVTSAQKNPTAFYLCASSALSGSKNIQYFGAGTRLSVL.

This chain uses TRBV30 with TRBJ2-7; D is possibly TRBD1 (5 bases). The V end lost 2 bases, the J end lost 6 bases, and 14 bases lay between the germline ends. CDR1 is GTSNPN and CDR2 is SVGIG in the germline V gene (reference sequence). The CDR3 is 13 amino acids. The DNA for the CDR3 is TGTGCCTGGAGTTCACCCACAGGAAGCGAGCAGTACTTC. Protein sequence: CAWSSPTGSEQYF.

This clone occurred once. The genes are TRBV12-3 or TRBV12-4 and TRBJ2-7; D is uncertain. The CDR3 runs 12 residues. V dropped 10 bases and J dropped 1 base, with 11 bases sitting between them. The CDR3 bases are TGTGCCACCCAGCGAGATTCCTACGAGCAGTACTTC. This codes for CATQRDSYEQYF.

This clone has just a few counts. The chain is built from TRBV30 and TRBJ2-1; D ambiguous. The V gene's germline CDR1 is GTSNPN and CDR2 SVGIG (reference sequence). Trimming removed 0 bases at V and 6 bases at J, with 9 bases between. This CDR3 spans 13 amino acids. The CDR3 region is CAWSVLPGNEQFF. DNA of the CDR3: TGTGCCTGGAGTGTCCTGCCGGGCAATGAGCAGTTCTTC.

The chain carries TRBV3-1 (or the pseudogene TRBV3-2) and TRBJ2-3, with 8 nucleotides matching TRBD1. CDR1 LGHDT and CDR2 YNNKEL come from the germline V gene (reference sequence). Trimming removed 0 bases from V and 3 bases from J; junction bases left unmatched: 8. The CDR3 runs 17 residues. CDR3 protein: CASSQDLRGPLTDTQYF. CDR3 DNA: TGTGCCAGCAGCCAAGATCTCAGGGGGCCCTTAACAGATACGCAGTATTTT.

The V and J genes are TRBV3-1 (or the pseudogene TRBV3-2) and TRBJ2-7, with 8 bases identical to TRBD2. The CDR3 runs to 16 residues. Germline assignment: CDR1 LGHDT and CDR2 YNNKEL (reference sequence). V lost 5 bases, J lost 4 bases, and 13 bases stayed unmatched. The CDR3: CASSSRSLADPYEQYF. As DNA, the CDR3 is TGTGCCAGCAGCTCCCGTTCACTAGCGGACCCTTACGAGCAGTACTTC.

The chain is built from TRBV27 and TRBJ2-3, with D hard to call. This CDR3 region has 15 residues. V was clipped by 0 bases and J by 2 bases, with 9 bases between them. Germline CDR1 MNHEY, CDR2 SMNVEV (reference sequence). The CDR3 is CASSLSRRNTDTQYF. Written as DNA, the CDR3 is TGTGCCAGCAGTTTATCTCGGCGGAACACAGATACGCAGTATTTT.

The CDR3 is CASSYLYSGANVLTF. DNA for the CDR3: TGTGCCAGCAGTTACTTGTACTCTGGGGCCAACGTCCTGACTTTC. J is TRBJ2-6 and V is TRBV6-5; D not resolved. Trimming shortened V by 1 base and J by 0 bases, and 4 bases separated the two germline ends. Germline V lookup: CDR1 MNHEY, CDR2 SVGAGI. The CDR3 has 15 amino acids.

The sample holds a few counts of this clone. The chain is built from TRBV6-4 and TRBJ2-2, with D tentatively TRBD1 (5 bases). V was shortened by 1 base and J by 3 bases, with 6 bases between the two germline ends. Germline lookup yields CDR1 MRHNA and CDR2 SNTAGT. The CDR3 contains 14 residues. The CDR3 DNA is TGTGCCAGCAGTGACTTACAGGACACCGGGGAGCTGTTTTTT. This sequence encodes CASSDLQDTGELFF.

The sample holds one count of this clone. The rearrangement links TRBV30 to TRBJ2-5; no clear D gene. V was cut by 0 bases and J by 1 base, with 6 bases left in between. CDR3 length: 13 amino acids. Germline CDR1 is GTSNPN and CDR2 is SVGIG (reference sequence). The CDR3 DNA reads TGTGCCTGGAGTGTACTGGTCCAAGAGACCCAGTACTTC. It translates to CAWSVLVQETQYF.

The J gene is TRBJ2-3, the V gene TRBV19; 7 bases match TRBD2. Germline assignment: CDR1 LNHDA and CDR2 SQIVND (reference sequence). This CDR3 has 19 residues. The trim removed 1 base at V and 6 bases at J, leaving 19 bases unmatched. CDR3 protein: CASSIAVGASGERRDTQYF. The CDR3 coding sequence is TGTGCCAGTAGTATAGCTGTCGGGGCTAGCGGAGAGCGGCGGGATACGCAGTATTTT.

J is TRBJ2-3 and V is TRBV10-3; 11 bases align to TRBD2. CDR3 length: 15 amino acids. The junction had 3 bases not matched to a gene; V was cut back by 5 bases and J by 2 bases. Looked up from germline, CDR1 is ENHRY and CDR2 is SYGVKD. The CDR3: CAISSSGGFTDTQYF. DNA for the CDR3: TGTGCCATCAGTTCTAGCGGGGGGTTCACAGATACGCAGTATTTT.

The chain links TRBV29-1 to TRBJ1-2, with 9 positions matching TRBD1. Germline CDR1 is SQVTM and CDR2 is ANQGSEA. After removal of 5 bases from V and 1 base from J, the junction contained 2 bases not matched to a gene. The CDR3 loop spans 13 amino acids. CDR3 amino acids: CSVRTGDNYGYTF. In nucleotides, the CDR3 is TGCAGCGTTAGGACAGGGGATAACTATGGCTACACCTTC.

This clone is a singleton in its sample. As DNA, the CDR3 is TGCGCCAGCAGTGAGGTAGCGGGGAGCACAGATACGCAGTATTTT. Protein: CASSEVAGSTDTQYF. The J gene is TRBJ2-3, the V gene TRBV10-1, with 8 nucleotides matching TRBD2. V gave up 2 bases and J gave up 0 bases; unmatched junction bases: 1. This CDR3 region has 15 residues. Germline CDR1 is WNHNN and CDR2 is SYGVQD (reference sequence).